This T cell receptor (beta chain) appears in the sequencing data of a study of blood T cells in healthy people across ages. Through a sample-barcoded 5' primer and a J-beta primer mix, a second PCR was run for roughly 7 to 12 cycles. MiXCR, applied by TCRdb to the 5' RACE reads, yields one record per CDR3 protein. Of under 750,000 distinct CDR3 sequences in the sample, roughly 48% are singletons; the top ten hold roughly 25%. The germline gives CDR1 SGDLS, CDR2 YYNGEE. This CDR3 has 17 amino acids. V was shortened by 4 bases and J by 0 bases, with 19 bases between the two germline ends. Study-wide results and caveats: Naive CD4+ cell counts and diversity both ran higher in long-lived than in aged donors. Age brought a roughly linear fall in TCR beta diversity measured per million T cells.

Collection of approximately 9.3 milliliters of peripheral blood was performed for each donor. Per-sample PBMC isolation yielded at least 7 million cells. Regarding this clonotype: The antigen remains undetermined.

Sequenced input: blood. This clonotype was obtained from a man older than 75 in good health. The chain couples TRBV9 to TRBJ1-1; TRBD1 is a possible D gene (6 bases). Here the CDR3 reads CASSPTTGVVMNTEAFF. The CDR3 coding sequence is TGTGCCAGCAGCCCGACGACAGGAGTTGTTATGAACACTGAAGCTTTCTTT.